This TCR beta chain stems from a study of molecular identifiers for immune sequencing clone quantification. Naive CD8 sequencing libraries were generated from around 20,000 to 990,000 sorted cells, with 10%, 30% or 50% RNA as input. This clonotype was seen only a few times. TCRdb reanalysed the PCR reads using MiXCR and keeps one entry per CDR3 protein. This sample has about 320,000 distinct CDR3 sequences; 20% to 25% occur once, and the top ten carry over 0.7%. The sequencing sample was made of naive CD8+ T cells from blood, with Jurkat cell RNA spiked in. The sample's subset: FACS-sorted CD8+CD4-CCR7+CD45RA+ naive T cells. This sequence was found in a human donor in good health. Some libraries in this study had Jurkat cell RNA spiked in.

CDR3 bases: TGTGCCAGCAGCGACTTCTCTAGCGGGACTCCCTACGAGCAGTACTTC. It codes for CASSDFSSGTPYEQYF. The rearrangement joins TRBV7-9 to TRBJ2-7; 9 bases align to TRBD2. The CDR3 consists of 16 residues. The V gene's germline CDR1 is SEHNR and CDR2 FQNEAQ (reference sequence). The trim removed 5 bases at V and 2 bases at J, leaving 10 bases unmatched. The variable domain in full, with the rest retrieved from reference TRBV7-9 and TRBJ2-7, is DTGVSQNPRHKITKRGQNVTFRCDPISEHNRLYWYRQTLGQGPEFLTYFQNEAQLEKSRLLSDRFSAERPKGSFSTLEIQRTEQGDSAMYLCASSDFSSGTPYEQYFGPGTRLTVT.